Below, one T cell receptor beta chain is given with its context. The table lists this clone with many counts. Its antigen remains undetermined. The CDR3 end falls 3 residues outside the read, so it is completed with the germline J gene. This sample is part of a study of T cell clonality in common variable immunodeficiency (dated by TCRdb to 2014 to 2015). For sequencing, equivalent amounts of genomic DNA were input from CVID and control samples. For every sample, a 60 bp segment covering the rearranged TCRbeta CDR3 region was amplified and then sequenced. The immunoSEQ assay, a bias-corrected multiplex PCR with high-throughput sequencing, was employed for TCRbeta amplification. On the study's bioinformatics: Every unique nucleotide sequence was considered a clone and was annotated with V, D and J genes, copy number and frequency. Sequences were labeled productive if in frame, and non-productive if out of frame or containing stop codons. Clonality was calculated from Shannon's entropy as previously described. The predicted amino acid sequences of productive clones were used to derive mean CDR3 Kyte-Doolittle hydropathy. Scaled V gene usage was hierarchically clustered using Manhattan distance and complete linkage with the R hclust function. Sharing of clones by CDR3 amino acid sequence was evaluated through resampling of 12 repertoires per group over 100 rounds. Repertoires were searched for 70 published EBV-specific and a few hundred published CMV-specific TCRbeta sequences. A couple of CVID samples yielding fewer than 10,000 sequences were excluded from analysis, leaving approximately 46 CVID repertoires. TCRdb took over this immuneACCESS table, retaining in-frame rearrangements with V and J assigned. Such tables are incomplete; in checked studies, under half of the missing clones stem from an unresolved V gene, and the remainder is unexplained. That table gives V, J and clone size, and the DNA gave D and trimming. There are 57,000 or so clones in this sample, and none of them is a singleton. The ten largest clones represent 1.5% to 2% of the sample.

Taken from cysteine to phenylalanine, the CDR3 has 17 residues. The DNA shown is the part of the CDR3 that was read: 42 bases, in frame from base 1. The germline V gene sets CDR1 to SGHTA and CDR2 to FQGTGA. Clipping removes 2 bases from V and 7 bases from J, with 10 as the unmatched junction base count. Predominantly Caucasian heritage was noted among both the CVID patients and the healthy controls. From each donor, roughly 4.5 to 8 ml of heparinized peripheral whole blood was collected. Genomic DNA from adults with common variable immune deficiency (CVID) and from healthy adult controls was used for sequencing of TCRbeta CDR3 repertoires. There were about 22 healthy adult volunteers in the control group (around twelve female and some ten male), ranging in age from 23 to 66 years, with a mean age of around 36. To isolate peripheral blood mononuclear cells, diluted blood was subjected to density centrifugation over Hypaque 1077 or Ficoll-Paque. Genomic DNA was obtained from unsorted mononuclear cells using either Qiagen column purification or a centrifugation-based method.

Summary of the overall study and its limitations: Correlations between repertoire features and clinical complications were limited by patient heterogeneity within the CVID cohort. According to the authors, figuring out what caused the increased clonality in CVID would require sequencing the repertoires of T cell subpopulations. Fewer deletions and N-nucleotide insertions were reportedly observed in CVID TCRbeta sequences, and highly modified clones with 13 or more V deletions were reportedly absent from CVID TCRbeta sequences. Healthy controls shared more TCRbeta clones with each other than CVID subjects shared among themselves (p < 0.0001). Increased TCRbeta clonality was found in CVID subjects compared with healthy controls (t-test p = 0.018), with the increase being most characteristic of about a third of subjects. Despite equal DNA input, controls averaged around 80,000 unique sequences per sample versus roughly 32,000 in CVID samples.

Sequenced: peripheral blood mononuclear cells. The chain couples TRBV7-3 to TRBJ1-6, with 8 central nucleotides matching TRBD1. This receptor was taken from a person aged 18 to 75 in good health. The CDR3 in this case is CASSLYGGTGENSPLHF. The sequenced CDR3 bases are TGTGCCAGCAGCTTATATGGGGGGACAGGCGAGAATTCACCC.